Each of the 6 T cell receptor beta chains below was sequenced from the same sample in a study of cytomegalovirus exposure and HLA in healthy donors. PCR primers comprised 60 Vbeta and 13 Jbeta primers. The table came from immunoSEQ multiplex PCR; TCRdb's copy has only in-frame clones and leaves some out. This sample has around 220,000 clones; around 83% occur once, and the top ten carry around 1.4%. Sequenced material: PBMCs. These receptors were collected from a girl aged 10 to 17 in good health and CMV-seronegative.

This clone showed up just a few times. V usage is TRBV4-1 and J usage is TRBJ1-4, with TRBD1 identical over 7 bases. The ends lost 2 bases at V and 8 bases at J; junction bases unmatched: 8. Germline V gene lookup returns CDR1 MGHRA and CDR2 YSYEKL. CDR3 size: 15 residues. In DNA, the CDR3 is TGCGCCAGCAGCCAAATAAAGGGGGCAGGGGAAAAACTGTTTTTT. This codes for CASSQIKGAGEKLFF.

CDR3 region: CASSRDSMNTEAFF. CDR3 DNA sequence: TGTGCCAGCTCACGGGACAGCATGAACACTGAAGCTTTCTTT. The rearrangement uses TRBV18 and TRBJ1-1; 7 bases align to TRBD1. This CDR3 has 14 residues. V lost 4 bases, J lost 0 bases, and 2 bases stayed unmatched. Germline CDR1 is KGHSH and CDR2 is LQKENI. The full variable domain, in which reference TRBV18 and TRBJ1-1 provide the parts outside the CDR3, is NAGVMQNPRHLVRRRGQEARLRCSPMKGHSHVYWYRQLPEEGLKFMVYLQKENIIDESGMPKERFSAEFPKEGPSILRIQQVVRGDSAAYFCASSRDSMNTEAFFGQGTRLTVV.

The V gene is TRBV9, the J gene TRBJ2-3; TRBD2 matches at 10 bases. Germline lookup yields CDR1 SGDLS and CDR2 YYNGEE. The CDR3 runs to 15 residues. With 2 bases clipped from V and 5 bases from J, the junction kept 5 bases outside the gene matches. This CDR3 reads CASSVLPSGRDTQYF. The DNA for the CDR3 is TGTGCCAGCAGCGTGTTGCCTAGCGGGAGAGATACGCAGTATTTT.

This chain links TRBV7-9 with TRBJ1-4; 8 bases align to TRBD1. The CDR3 is 15 residues long. Germline V CDR1 and CDR2: SEHNR, FQNEAQ (reference sequence). The trim removed 7 bases at V and 8 bases at J, leaving 12 bases unmatched. Written as DNA, the CDR3 is TGTGCCAGCACGACAGGGGACTCTGCTTACGAAAAACTGTTTTTT. Translation: CASTTGDSAYEKLFF.

In DNA, the CDR3 is TGTGCCAGCAGCCCGGTTGGTGGGGCTGGTGAAAAACTGTTTTTT. Its protein product is CASSPVGGAGEKLFF. V and J are TRBV7-2 and TRBJ1-4; a weak D match, TRBD1 (5 bases). The germline V gene has CDR1 SGHTA and CDR2 FQGNSA. Trimming removed 5 bases from V and 7 bases from J, with 17 bases in between. The CDR3 spans 15 residues.

The rearrangement uses TRBV9 and TRBJ1-4; D possibly corresponds to TRBD1 (6 bases). The CDR3 covers 15 residues. From germline, CDR1 is SGDLS and CDR2 YYNGEE. V shed 3 bases and J shed 3 bases, with 12 bases lying between them. The CDR3 nucleotides are TGTGCCAGCAGCGAGGGGGACGGTTCTAATGAAAAACTGTTTTTT. It encodes CASSEGDGSNEKLFF.